The 3 T cell receptor beta chains reported below all come from one sample, sequenced in a study of T cells in Graves' hyperthyroidism and ophthalmopathy (dated by TCRdb to about 2019). The library was made by multiplex PCR. The sequencer listed for this sample is Illumina HiSeq 2000. The TCR beta CDR3 regions were amplified from the RNA transcripts. A first-round RT-PCR of the TCR CDR3 used the HTBI primer set with the Qiagen OneStep RT-PCR kit. TCRdb trimmed public reads at Q25 via fastp, called clones via MiXCR and kept in-frame beta chains. Each record represents a unique CDR3 protein, reported with the most common genes and DNA among its rows. The sample profile shows roughly 740,000 distinct CDR3 sequences; 16% of them were found once. Around 8.1% of the sample belongs to the ten largest clones. The sequenced sample was blood. Receptors were obtained from a man aged 18-30 years with Graves' hyperthyroidism.

The gene calls are TRBV9 and TRBJ2-1, with 7 bases identical to TRBD2. Germline V gene sequence: CDR1 SGDLS, CDR2 YYNGEE. This CDR3 comprises 12 residues. The junction had 8 bases not matched to a gene; V was cut back by 8 bases and J by 9 bases. CDR3 DNA: TGTGCCAGTTCCCAGGCGGGAGTTGAGCAGTTCTTC. Amino acid sequence: CASSQAGVEQFF.

The chain combines TRBV18 with TRBJ2-7; maybe TRBD2 (5 bases). Germline V CDR1 and CDR2: KGHSH, LQKENI. The V and J ends lost 5 bases and 2 bases respectively, with 10 bases between them. This CDR3 comprises 13 residues. CDR3 nucleotide sequence: TGTGCCAGCTCAAATCAGGAGGCCTACGAGCAGTACTTC. This gives the protein CASSNQEAYEQYF. Full variable domain (missing parts from reference TRBV18 and TRBJ2-7): NAGVMQNPRHLVRRRGQEARLRCSPMKGHSHVYWYRQLPEEGLKFMVYLQKENIIDESGMPKERFSAEFPKEGPSILRIQQVVRGDSAAYFCASSNQEAYEQYFGPGTRLTVT.

In its sample, this clonotype was seen a few times. The CDR3 DNA is TGCAGCGTTGGCAAGGACAGGCGATACGAGCAGTACTTC. Encoded protein: CSVGKDRRYEQYF. J is TRBJ2-7 and V is TRBV29-1; TRBD1 aligns across 7 bases. The CDR3 extends over 13 amino acids. Germline V gene lookup returns CDR1 SQVTM and CDR2 ANQGSEA. Trimming at V came to 4 bases and at J to 4 bases, leaving 7 bases not matched to a gene.